This T cell receptor beta chain was obtained from a study of lymphopenia after photon versus proton radiotherapy. Study-wide results and caveats: A bigger post-nadir fall in TCR diversity correlated inversely with survival time in deceased patients. Survival link was tested only in deceased patients; proton benefit remains a possibility. Photon-treated patients lost naive T cells and TCR diversity; proton-treated stayed stable.

About this clone: Its specificity is not known.

TCRdb's copy holds only in-frame clones and misses some; the assay was immunoSEQ multiplex PCR. The sample lists more than 80,000 clones, 80% to 90% occurring once. The receptor's source is a man between 60 and 75 years old with pancreatic cancer. The sample here was peripheral blood, taken from a patient treated with proton-based radiotherapy.

The CDR3 DNA reads TGTGCCAGCAGCCGGGACGTCCGGGAGCAGTACTTC. This sequence encodes CASSRDVREQYF. This sequence joins TRBV14 and TRBJ2-7; D is tentatively TRBD1 or TRBD2 (5 bases each). The CDR3 extends over 12 amino acids. CDR1 is SGHDN, CDR2 FVKESK, per germline. The V end lost 4 bases, the J end lost 7 bases, and 11 bases lay between the germline ends. Variable domain in full (rest from reference TRBV14 and TRBJ2-7): EAGVTQFPSHSVIEKGQTVTLRCDPISGHDNLYWYRRVMGKEIKFLLHFVKESKQDESGMPNNRFLAERTGGTYSTLKVQPAELEDSGVYFCASSRDVREQYFGPGTRLTVT.